Each of the 14 T cell receptor beta chains below was sequenced from the same sample in a study of tumor and adjacent non-tumor tissue in lung cancer. RNA was extracted from bulk tissue without any cell sorting. Three rounds of nested PCR, following a modified ARM-PCR protocol, produced the TCRbeta library. TCRdb re-called the multiplex PCR reads through MiXCR, storing one row per CDR3 protein. The top ten clones hold 30% to 45% of a sample with approximately 100,000 distinct CDR3 sequences, roughly 73% of them seen once. The source material was lung tumor tissue. The source of these receptors is a woman between 55 and 75 years old with non-small cell lung cancer.

On this clonotype itself: This could be a read error, since a much larger clone is one nucleotide away. The chain combines TRBV4-3 with TRBJ2-2, with unresolved D. Germline lookup yields CDR1 LGHNA and CDR2 YSLEER. Trimming pared 4 bases from V and 5 bases from J, leaving 8 bases between. CDR3 length: 13 residues. CDR3 nucleotides: TGCGCCAGCAGCCGAAAGAGGACCGGGGAGCTGTTTTTT. It is translated as CASSRKRTGELFF.

The gene calls are TRBV4-1 and TRBJ1-1; 9 positions match TRBD1. The CDR3 loop spans 14 amino acids. Germline V lookup: CDR1 MGHRA, CDR2 YSYEKL. J was trimmed by 7 bases and V by 7 bases; bases with no gene match: 10. CDR3 in DNA: TGCGCCAGCAATCACACACAGGGGGCTAATGAAGCTTTCTTT. Encoded protein: CASNHTQGANEAFF.

With respect to this clonotype: This likely comes from a read error, as the CDR3 has no conserved phenylalanine or tryptophan at its end. The rearrangement joins TRBV11-3 to TRBJ2-7; D is possibly TRBD1 (5 bases). Germline assignment: CDR1 SGHNT and CDR2 YENEEA. The CDR3 length is 15 residues. CDR3 DNA: TGTGCCAGCATCTTAGGTTCAGGGATGGTCGACGAGCAGTACCTC. This gives the protein CASILGSGMVDEQYL.

Of note for this clonotype: This may come from a read error, since a much larger clone is one base off. The V call is TRBV20-1, the J call TRBJ2-7; tentatively, D is TRBD1 (5 bases). Germline CDR1 is DFQATT and CDR2 is SNEGSKA (reference sequence). The CDR3 runs to 17 residues. V shed 6 bases and J shed 4 bases, with 28 bases lying between them. The CDR3 spells CSARLATLSKGDYEQYF. In DNA form, the CDR3 reads TGCAGTGCGAGACTCGCCACCCTGTCGAAAGGGGATTACGAGCAGTACTTC.

In its sample, this clonotype was seen once. One end of the junction is discordant with germline, which a read error may explain. This chain uses TRBV20-1 with TRBJ2-1; D gene ambiguous. CDR1 and CDR2 from the germline V gene are DFQATT and SNEGSKA (reference sequence). This CDR3 is 12 amino acids long. This CDR3 is CSASHVDNEQSF. The CDR3 region has the DNA TGCAGTGCTAGCCACGTAGACAATGAGCAGTCCTTC.

Worth noting for this clonotype: The junction differs from germline at one of its ends, possibly a read error. The chain has TRBV11-2 and TRBJ2-3; no clear D gene. Germline V CDR1 and CDR2: SGHAT, FQNNGV. The CDR3 is 15 amino acids. The CDR3 region has the DNA TGTGCAAGCAGCGCCACCGAGACGGCCACAAATACGCAGTATTTT. Protein product: CASSATETATNTQYF.

A note on this clonotype: This may arise from a read error, as a much more abundant clone is one base away. V and J are TRBV12-3 or TRBV12-4 and TRBJ1-5, with TRBD1 identical over 9 bases. The CDR3 totals 14 residues. After removal of 10 bases from V and 3 bases from J, the junction contained 7 bases not matched to a gene. CDR3: CANRHRGHNQPQHF. The CDR3 DNA sequence: TGTGCCAACAGACACAGGGGGCACAATCAGCCCCAGCATTTT.

This clonotype occurred a few times. Since a much larger clone is just one base distant, this may be a read error. The chain combines TRBV6-1 with TRBJ2-2, with unresolved D. The CDR3 contains 12 residues. Germline V gene lookup returns CDR1 MNHNS and CDR2 SASEGT. In DNA form, the CDR3 reads TGTGTCAGCAGGCCAAGGGCCGGGGAGCTGTTTTTT. Its translation is CVSRPRAGELFF.

The rearrangement links TRBV19 to TRBJ2-1; D is ambiguous. The CDR3 spans 15 residues. The V end was cut by 5 bases, the J end by 8 bases, with 19 bases between. Germline CDR1 and CDR2: LNHDA and SQIVND (reference sequence). The CDR3 nucleotides read TGTGCCAGTAGTCCCTCCGAGACACCAATGGATGAGCAGTTCTTC. Its translation is CASSPSETPMDEQFF.

Concerning this clonotype: Sequence at one end of the junction differs from germline and may be a read error. The chain uses TRBV6-2 or TRBV6-3 and TRBJ2-6; maybe TRBD1 (5 bases). Germline V gene data show CDR1 as MNHEY and CDR2 as SVGEGT. The CDR3 runs to 14 residues. This CDR3 reads CASSDRAGANLLTF. CDR3 DNA sequence: TGTGCCAGCAGTGACCGGGCTGGGGCCAACCTCCTGACTTTC.

There are a few counts of this clonotype. A much larger clone sits a single nucleotide away, making a read error possible. V gene TRBV6-6 combines with J gene TRBJ1-6, with D maybe TRBD1 (5 bases). Germline lookup yields CDR1 MNHNY and CDR2 SVGAGI (reference sequence). CDR3 size: 14 residues. Trimming cost V 7 bases and J 9 bases, with 16 bases left between them. The CDR3 DNA reads TGTGCCAGCACCCTAGGAGGGGTAATTTCACCCCTCCACTTT. This encodes CASTLGGVISPLHF.

Details on this clonotype: As the CDR3 is not closed by the conserved phenylalanine or tryptophan, this likely results from a read error. The V gene is TRBV11-1, the J gene TRBJ1-1, with a possible D match to TRBD1 (5 bases). The CDR3 has 13 amino acids. Germline CDR1 reads SGHAT; CDR2 reads FQDESV (reference sequence). CDR3 DNA: TGTGATAGCAGCCGGGACCGCAACACTGAAGCTTTCTAT. Translated: CDSSRDRNTEAFY.

Comment on this clonotype: One base away lies a much larger clone, so this may be a sequencing read error. The rearrangement joins TRBV12-3 or TRBV12-4 to TRBJ2-1; 9 bases line up with TRBD2. The CDR3 spans 18 residues. The junction had 16 bases not matched to a gene; V was cut back by 2 bases and J by 8 bases. The CDR3 loop reads CASSLPHLGGGASYEQFF. The CDR3 bases are TGTGCCAGCAGTTTACCCCATTTAGGCGGGGGGGCTAGTTATGAGCAGTTCTTC.

The chain combines TRBV4-3 with TRBJ2-7; 7 bases fit TRBD1. The CDR3 loop spans 16 amino acids. Per the germline V gene, CDR1 is LGHNA and CDR2 is YSLEER. V lost 0 bases, J lost 10 bases, and 15 bases stayed unmatched. The CDR3 spells CASSQDYDDRVDVQYF. DNA of the CDR3: TGCGCCAGCAGCCAAGATTATGATGACAGGGTCGACGTTCAGTACTTC.